Shown below are 27 T cell receptor beta chains from a single sample sequenced in a study of cytomegalovirus exposure and HLA in healthy donors. PCR primers comprised 60 Vbeta and 13 Jbeta primers. Profiled with immunoSEQ multiplex PCR; TCRdb holds only in-frame clones, not every one. The sample carries about 99,000 clones, around 73% recorded once. Sequenced: PBMCs. These receptors were taken from a man aged 35-49 years in good health and CMV-seronegative.

This clone has a handful of counts. J is TRBJ2-5 and V is TRBV19, with D possibly TRBD2 on 5 matching bases. Trimming stripped 6 bases from V and 5 bases from J, with 13 bases between. The CDR3 is made up of 13 amino acids. Per germline, CDR1 LNHDA and CDR2 SQIVND (reference sequence). The DNA for the CDR3 is TGTGCCAGTAGCATCAGAGGGCAGGAGACCCAGTACTTC. Amino acid sequence: CASSIRGQETQYF. The entire variable domain, with the rest obtained from reference TRBV19 and TRBJ2-5, is as follows: DGGITQSPKYLFRKEGQNVTLSCEQNLNHDAMYWYRQDPGQGLRLIYYSQIVNDFQKGDIAEGYSVSREKKESFPLTVTSAQKNPTAFYLCASSIRGQETQYFGPGTRLLVL.

This clone came up a few times. This chain joins TRBV5-1 and TRBJ2-7; no clear D gene. Germline V gene sequence: CDR1 SGHRS, CDR2 YFSETQ. V was cut by 1 base and J by 6 bases, with 11 bases left in between. The CDR3 has 13 residues. CDR3 DNA sequence: TGCGCCAGCAGCTTGAGCCCCACCCTCGAGCAGTACTTC. Its translation is CASSLSPTLEQYF.

The chain couples TRBV28 to TRBJ1-5; 9 nucleotides align to TRBD1. After removal of 5 bases from V and 2 bases from J, the junction contained 10 bases not matched to a gene. The CDR3 covers 17 residues. Germline V gene data show CDR1 as MDHEN and CDR2 as SYDVKM. The CDR3 DNA is TGTGCCAGCAGTCTCTTTACAGGGGGCTTGGGCAATCAGCCCCAGCATTTT. As protein: CASSLFTGGLGNQPQHF.

V gene TRBV28 combines with J gene TRBJ2-5; 9 bases are a match to TRBD2. With 5 bases clipped from V and 4 bases from J, the junction kept 11 bases outside the gene matches. The CDR3 runs 16 residues. Germline V gene lookup returns CDR1 MDHEN and CDR2 SYDVKM. The CDR3 loop is CASSPLAGPLRETQYF. As DNA, the CDR3 is TGTGCCAGCAGTCCCCTAGCGGGGCCGTTGAGAGAGACCCAGTACTTC.

This clone was counted between two and nine times. CDR3 in amino acids: CASSMRVTSGRRGETQYF. The CDR3 nucleotides are TGTGCCAGTAGTATGAGAGTGACAAGCGGGAGACGGGGAGAGACCCAGTACTTC. V usage is TRBV19 and J usage is TRBJ2-5; 8 nucleotides agree with TRBD2. This CDR3 region has 18 residues. The germline V gene has CDR1 LNHDA and CDR2 SQIVND (reference sequence). The V segment lost 3 bases and the J segment 4 bases; nucleotides outside the gene matches: 16. Full variable domain (remainder filled in from reference TRBV19 and TRBJ2-5): DGGITQSPKYLFRKEGQNVTLSCEQNLNHDAMYWYRQDPGQGLRLIYYSQIVNDFQKGDIAEGYSVSREKKESFPLTVTSAQKNPTAFYLCASSMRVTSGRRGETQYFGPGTRLLVL.

V and J are TRBV5-1 and TRBJ1-2; possibly TRBD1 for D (5 bases). Trimming took off 4 bases at V and 7 bases at J, with 14 bases between the two ends. Germline assignment: CDR1 SGHRS and CDR2 YFSETQ. This CDR3 contains 13 residues. Written as DNA, the CDR3 is TGCGCCAGCAGCCTCACCAGGGATCGTGGCTACACCTTC. This encodes CASSLTRDRGYTF. The complete variable domain, with remaining parts taken from reference TRBV5-1 and TRBJ1-2, reads KAGVTQTPRYLIKTRGQQVTLSCSPISGHRSVSWYQQTPGQGLQFLFEYFSETQRNKGNFPGRFSGRQFSNSRSEMNVSTLELGDSALYLCASSLTRDRGYTFGSGTRLTVV.

The CDR3 region has the DNA TGTGCCAGCAGCTTAGATAGCGGGAGACTATCCAATGAGCAGTTCTTC. It encodes CASSLDSGRLSNEQFF. The rearrangement uses TRBV11-2 and TRBJ2-1; 9 bases align to TRBD2. The J segment lost 6 bases and the V segment lost 0 bases, leaving 6 bases of the junction unmatched. In germline, CDR1 is SGHAT, CDR2 FQNNGV. This CDR3 contains 16 residues.

This chain links TRBV28 with TRBJ2-5; TRBD1 is a possible D gene (6 bases). The CDR3 sequence is 14 residues long. Trimming took 3 bases from V and 4 from J, leaving 12 bases between them. Germline V gene sequence: CDR1 MDHEN, CDR2 SYDVKM. The CDR3 sequence is CASSFHRVGETQYF. The CDR3 DNA reads TGTGCCAGCAGTTTCCACAGGGTCGGAGAGACCCAGTACTTC.

This rearrangement joins TRBV21-1 to TRBJ2-3; TRBD1 reflects the table's D call only, with no check against the DNA. TRBV21-1 is a pseudogene locus. The CDR3 loop spans 16 amino acids. CDR3 nucleotides: TGTGCCAGCAGCAAGTGCCGGGACAGGTACACAGATACGCAGTATTTT. This translates into CASSKCRDRYTDTQYF.

This clone was seen a few times. The chain has TRBV21-1 and TRBJ2-2; TRBD2 is taken as the D call from the table, unchecked against the DNA. TRBV21-1 is tagged as a pseudogene. This CDR3 contains 13 residues. This CDR3 is CASSKPLTGELFF. The CDR3 DNA follows: TGTGCCAGCAGCAAACCCCTCACCGGGGAGCTGTTTTTT.

V gene TRBV7-9 combines with J gene TRBJ1-2, with 9 bases fitting TRBD1. This CDR3 comprises 18 residues. The J segment lost 4 bases and the V segment lost 3 bases, leaving 15 bases of the junction unmatched. Germline V gives CDR1 SEHNR, CDR2 FQNEAQ (reference sequence). The CDR3 bases are TGTGCCAGCAGCTTTCCGTCCCGGGACAGGGACCAACGCTATGGCTACACCTTC. It translates to CASSFPSRDRDQRYGYTF.

The chain carries TRBV5-1 and TRBJ2-1; 7 bases agree with TRBD1. Germline V gene data show CDR1 as SGHRS and CDR2 as YFSETQ. Trimming took 4 bases from V and 7 from J; bases not matched to a gene: 5. The CDR3 is 13 residues long. CDR3 coding DNA: TGCGCCAGCAGCCAGGGACAGCTTAATGAGCAGTTCTTC. As protein: CASSQGQLNEQFF.

The chain employs TRBV18 and TRBJ1-3; TRBD1 matches 8 bases. V was clipped by 2 bases and J by 7 bases; unmatched bases: 7. This CDR3 contains 15 residues. From germline, CDR1 is KGHSH and CDR2 LQKENI. The CDR3 here is CASSPGQGFVNTIYF. The CDR3 region has the DNA TGTGCCAGCTCACCAGGACAGGGATTCGTGAACACCATATATTTT.

This clone was detected only once. The rearrangement uses TRBV30 and TRBJ2-1, with 16 nucleotides matching TRBD2. The CDR3 has 19 residues. Germline V CDR1 and CDR2: GTSNPN, SVGIG (reference sequence). The V segment lost 3 bases and the J segment 5 bases; nucleotides outside the gene matches: 13. CDR3 in amino acids: CAWSPSGTSGRALHNEQFF. The DNA for the CDR3 is TGTGCCTGGAGCCCATCCGGGACTAGCGGGAGGGCCTTGCACAATGAGCAGTTCTTC.

This chain joins TRBV6-1 and TRBJ1-3; D perhaps matches TRBD1 (6 bases). The germline V and J ends were trimmed by 0 bases and 0 bases, with 9 bases remaining between them. Germline-derived CDR1 and CDR2 are MNHNS and SASEGT. The CDR3 runs to 16 residues. CDR3 in DNA: TGTGCCAGCAGTGAAGCGGGCAGGGGCTCTGGAAACACCATATATTTT. Protein product: CASSEAGRGSGNTIYF.

The chain employs TRBV6-5 and TRBJ2-3; D not resolved. Per germline, CDR1 MNHEY and CDR2 SVGAGI. The V end was cut by 2 bases, the J end by 2 bases, with 8 bases between. CDR3 size: 14 residues. CDR3 coding DNA: TGTGCCAGCAGTTACCGGTTCCCCACAGATACGCAGTATTTT. Protein product: CASSYRFPTDTQYF.

CDR3 protein: CATGTGGRQQYF. The CDR3, as DNA: TGTGCCACCGGGACAGGGGGTCGGCAGCAGTACTTC. V gene TRBV10-3 combines with J gene TRBJ2-5; 11 bases are a match to TRBD1. The V segment lost 10 bases and the J segment 11 bases; nucleotides outside the gene matches: 9. Germline V lookup: CDR1 ENHRY, CDR2 SYGVKD. The CDR3 runs 12 residues.

The chain uses TRBV6-1 and TRBJ1-2; 10 bases agree with TRBD1. In germline, CDR1 is MNHNS, CDR2 SASEGT. The ends lost 4 bases at V and 7 bases at J; junction bases unmatched: 6. The CDR3 is made up of 14 amino acids. The CDR3 is CASSGRQGASGYTF. CDR3 nucleotide sequence: TGTGCCAGCAGTGGACGACAGGGGGCGAGTGGCTACACCTTC.

The chain combines TRBV6-5 with TRBJ1-2; 7 bases agree with TRBD1. The CDR3 consists of 13 residues. The junction had 4 bases not matched to a gene; V was cut back by 7 bases and J by 2 bases. CDR1 MNHEY and CDR2 SVGAGI come from the germline V gene. The CDR3 spells CASKQGRNYGYTF. The CDR3, as DNA: TGTGCCAGCAAACAGGGGAGGAACTATGGCTACACCTTC.

V usage is TRBV19 and J usage is TRBJ2-2; 11 bases line up with TRBD2. The V segment lost 0 bases and the J segment 6 bases; nucleotides outside the gene matches: 6. Per the germline V gene, CDR1 is LNHDA and CDR2 is SQIVND (reference sequence). This CDR3 is built from 17 residues. The DNA of the CDR3 is TGTGCCAGTAGTATAGAAACTAGCGGGGGCTGGCCCGGGGAGCTGTTTTTT. It encodes CASSIETSGGWPGELFF.

There are a few counts of this clone. The chain uses TRBV27 and TRBJ2-6; TRBD2 is a possible D gene (6 bases). V lost 1 base and J lost 0, with 10 bases in between. This CDR3 has 17 residues. CDR1 is MNHEY, CDR2 SMNVEV, per germline (reference sequence). CDR3 residues: CASSLLGLTSGANVLTF. CDR3 DNA: TGTGCCAGCAGTTTATTGGGACTGACCTCTGGGGCCAACGTCCTGACTTTC.

This clone appeared a few times. The J gene is TRBJ1-2, the V gene TRBV5-4; TRBD1 is a possible D gene (5 bases). Germline values: CDR1 SGHNT, CDR2 YYREEE (reference sequence). CDR3 length equals 15 residues. Trimming removed 5 bases at V and 5 bases at J, with 19 bases between. CDR3 DNA sequence: TGTGCCAGCAGACAGGCCTCAGGCGGCAGATATGGCTACACCTTC. Protein product: CASRQASGGRYGYTF. The full variable domain, its missing parts supplied by reference TRBV5-4 and TRBJ1-2, is ETGVTQSPTHLIKTRGQQVTLRCSSQSGHNTVSWYQQALGQGPQFIFQYYREEENGRGNFPPRFSGLQFPNYSSELNVNALELDDSALYLCASRQASGGRYGYTFGSGTRLTVV.

The chain has TRBV29-1 and TRBJ2-7; possible D gene TRBD1, 5 bases. The CDR3 spans 14 residues. Germline lookup yields CDR1 SQVTM and CDR2 ANQGSEA. Trimming pared 5 bases from V and 2 bases from J, leaving 16 bases between. The CDR3 here is CSVSFQGIPYEQYF. CDR3 in DNA: TGCAGCGTTTCTTTTCAGGGCATACCCTACGAGCAGTACTTC.

The gene calls are TRBV18 and TRBJ2-7; tentatively, D is TRBD1 (7 bases). This CDR3 region has 14 residues. Deletions cut 4 bases from V and 5 bases from J, with 15 bases between. Germline values: CDR1 KGHSH, CDR2 LQKENI. CDR3: CASSRSGRGDEQYF. CDR3 bases: TGTGCCAGCTCACGGTCTGGCAGGGGGGACGAGCAGTACTTC.

This rearrangement joins TRBV28 to TRBJ2-1; 10 bases match TRBD1. Germline CDR1 MDHEN, CDR2 SYDVKM. V trimming: 5 bases; J trimming: 8 bases; junction bases outside the gene matches: 15. This CDR3 has 17 residues. CDR3 in DNA: TGTGCCAGCAGTCCCCTAACGACAGGGGGCAGACTTCATGAGCAGTTCTTC. Its translation is CASSPLTTGGRLHEQFF. Full variable domain (rest looked up from reference TRBV28 and TRBJ2-1): DVKVTQSSRYLVKRTGEKVFLECVQDMDHENMFWYRQDPGLGLRLIYFSYDVKMKEKGDIPEGYSVSREKKERFSLILESASTNQTSMYLCASSPLTTGGRLHEQFFGPGTRLTVL.

V is TRBV7-2 and J is TRBJ2-7, with 8 positions matching TRBD2. The J segment lost 4 bases and the V segment lost 4 bases, leaving 9 bases of the junction unmatched. In germline, CDR1 is SGHTA, CDR2 FQGNSA. The length of the CDR3 is 15 residues. CDR3 bases: TGTGCCAGCAGCTCACCGGGACTAGGGAAGTACGAGCAGTACTTC. Translated: CASSSPGLGKYEQYF.

The chain has TRBV5-4 and TRBJ2-7; the D gene is possibly TRBD1 (5 bases). V was clipped by 4 bases and J by 1 base, with 12 bases between them. The CDR3 runs 14 residues. The germline gives CDR1 SGHNT, CDR2 YYREEE (reference sequence). The CDR3 DNA reads TGTGCCAGCAGCCCAGGGATTAATTCCTACGAGCAGTACTTC. It translates to CASSPGINSYEQYF.